The TCR beta chain described here comes from a study of shared T cell receptors in the human thymus. CDR3 length: 16 amino acids. Trimming took off 4 bases at V and 0 bases at J, with 15 bases between the two ends. The V gene's germline CDR1 is LNHDA and CDR2 SQIVND (reference sequence). Using immunoSEQ multiplex PCR, the repertoire was profiled, and TCRdb retains in-frame clones only, with some absent. This sample has around 730,000 clones; 75% to 90% occur once, and the top ten carry approximately 0.01%. In addition, the sample was reused for a study of human thymus T cells. That source notes: In corrective heart surgery, resections were taken, and these provided the thymus tissue. An apparent bias in V and J gene usage was seen in thymic and blood repertoires. Related research reported highly overlapping thymic repertoires among unrelated individuals.

This clonotype originated in a girl under three years old with a congenital heart defect. What was sequenced was thymocytes. This rearrangement joins TRBV19 to TRBJ1-1; D is ambiguous. CDR3 in DNA: TGTGCCAGTAGTAAATTGCGGGCGACACTGAACACTGAAGCTTTCTTT. Translation gives CASSKLRATLNTEAFF.